This TCR beta chain was observed in a study of T cells after yellow fever vaccination. For TCR, cDNA came from 5'RACE template switching, which added a universal primer site and UMIs. TCRdb fed the 5' RACE reads into MiXCR, producing one record per CDR3 protein. The sample has a few hundred thousand distinct CDR3 sequences, 10% to 15% seen once. Germline values: CDR1 DFQATT, CDR2 SNEGSKA (reference sequence). The CDR3 sequence is 14 residues long. V was pared by 6 bases and J by 1 base, with 7 bases of the junction left unmatched. To note about this clonotype: The antigen is unknown.

General study findings and limits: Reappearance after the booster was seen for most primary-vaccination clones, at 95% to 98% CD4 and 70% to 90% CD8. Clonotypes found in both CD4 and CD8 compartments made up a small share.

The sequences come from CD4+ T cells sorted from PBMCs, collected 45 days after the yellow fever booster vaccination. The TCR sequence derives from a man aged 30 to 45 who received the YFV17D yellow fever vaccine. V and J are TRBV20-1 and TRBJ2-3; 7 nucleotides line up with TRBD2. Here the CDR3 DNA reads TGCAGTGCGGAGATGCTAGCGGGCACAGATACGCAGTATTTT. Translation gives CSAEMLAGTDTQYF.